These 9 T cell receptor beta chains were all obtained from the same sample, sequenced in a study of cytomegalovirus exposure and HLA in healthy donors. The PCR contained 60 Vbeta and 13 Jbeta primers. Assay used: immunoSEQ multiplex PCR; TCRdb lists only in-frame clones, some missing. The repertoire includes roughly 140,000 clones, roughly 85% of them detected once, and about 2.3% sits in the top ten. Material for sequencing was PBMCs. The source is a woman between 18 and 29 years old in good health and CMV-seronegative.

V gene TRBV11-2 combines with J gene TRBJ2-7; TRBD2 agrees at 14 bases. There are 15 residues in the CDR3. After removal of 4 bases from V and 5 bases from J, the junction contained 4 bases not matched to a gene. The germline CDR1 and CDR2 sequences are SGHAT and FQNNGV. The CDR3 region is CASSSQGLAGDEQYF. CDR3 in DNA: TGTGCCAGCAGCTCCCAGGGACTAGCGGGAGACGAGCAGTACTTC.

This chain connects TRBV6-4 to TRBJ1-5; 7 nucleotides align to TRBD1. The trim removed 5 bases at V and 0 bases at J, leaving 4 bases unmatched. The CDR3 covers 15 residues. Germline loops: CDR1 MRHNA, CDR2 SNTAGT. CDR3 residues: CASSPGTVSNQPQHF. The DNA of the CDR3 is TGTGCCAGCAGTCCCGGGACAGTTAGCAATCAGCCCCAGCATTTT.

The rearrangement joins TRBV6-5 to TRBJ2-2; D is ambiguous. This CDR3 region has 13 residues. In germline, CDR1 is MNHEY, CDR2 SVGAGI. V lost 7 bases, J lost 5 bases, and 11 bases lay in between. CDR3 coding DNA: TGTGCCAGCACCCCCGCCCGGACCGGGGAGCTGTTTTTT. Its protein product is CASTPARTGELFF.

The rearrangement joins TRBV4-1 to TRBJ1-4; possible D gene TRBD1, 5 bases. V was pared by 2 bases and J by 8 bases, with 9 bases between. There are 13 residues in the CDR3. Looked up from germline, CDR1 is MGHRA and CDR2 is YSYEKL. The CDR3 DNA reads TGCGCCAGCAGCCAATCAGGGTGGGAAAAACTGTTTTTT. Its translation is CASSQSGWEKLFF.

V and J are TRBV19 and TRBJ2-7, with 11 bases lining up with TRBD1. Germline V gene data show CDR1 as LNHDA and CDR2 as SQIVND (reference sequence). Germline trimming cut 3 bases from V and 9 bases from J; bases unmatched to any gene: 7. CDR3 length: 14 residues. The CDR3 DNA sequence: TGTGCCAGTAGTATGGGACAGGGGGTAGGGGTGCAGTACTTC. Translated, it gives CASSMGQGVGVQYF. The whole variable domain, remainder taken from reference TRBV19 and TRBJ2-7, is DGGITQSPKYLFRKEGQNVTLSCEQNLNHDAMYWYRQDPGQGLRLIYYSQIVNDFQKGDIAEGYSVSREKKESFPLTVTSAQKNPTAFYLCASSMGQGVGVQYFGPGTRLTVT.

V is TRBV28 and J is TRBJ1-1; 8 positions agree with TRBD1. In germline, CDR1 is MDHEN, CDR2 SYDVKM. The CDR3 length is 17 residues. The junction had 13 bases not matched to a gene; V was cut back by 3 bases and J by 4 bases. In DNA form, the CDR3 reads TGTGCCAGCAGTTTGCAGGCAGGGGGCTGGTCGGGCACTGAAGCTTTCTTT. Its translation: CASSLQAGGWSGTEAFF.

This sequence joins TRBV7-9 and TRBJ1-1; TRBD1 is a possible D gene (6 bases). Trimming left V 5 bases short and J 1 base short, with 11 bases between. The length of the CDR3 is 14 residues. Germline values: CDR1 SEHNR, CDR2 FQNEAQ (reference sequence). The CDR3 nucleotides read TGTGCCAGCAGCCCGGACAGCTCGAACACTGAAGCTTTCTTT. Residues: CASSPDSSNTEAFF.

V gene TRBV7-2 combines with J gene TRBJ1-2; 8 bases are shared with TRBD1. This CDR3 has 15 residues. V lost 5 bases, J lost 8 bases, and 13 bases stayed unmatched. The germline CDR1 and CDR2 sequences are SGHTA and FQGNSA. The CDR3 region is CASSNHFQGADGYTF. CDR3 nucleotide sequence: TGTGCCAGCAGCAACCATTTCCAGGGGGCGGACGGCTACACCTTC.

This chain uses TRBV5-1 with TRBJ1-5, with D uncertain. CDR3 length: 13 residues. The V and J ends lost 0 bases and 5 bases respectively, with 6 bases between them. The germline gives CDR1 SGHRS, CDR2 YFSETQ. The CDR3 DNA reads TGCGCCAGCAGCTTGGAGCGGGATCAGCCCCAGCATTTT. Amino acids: CASSLERDQPQHF.